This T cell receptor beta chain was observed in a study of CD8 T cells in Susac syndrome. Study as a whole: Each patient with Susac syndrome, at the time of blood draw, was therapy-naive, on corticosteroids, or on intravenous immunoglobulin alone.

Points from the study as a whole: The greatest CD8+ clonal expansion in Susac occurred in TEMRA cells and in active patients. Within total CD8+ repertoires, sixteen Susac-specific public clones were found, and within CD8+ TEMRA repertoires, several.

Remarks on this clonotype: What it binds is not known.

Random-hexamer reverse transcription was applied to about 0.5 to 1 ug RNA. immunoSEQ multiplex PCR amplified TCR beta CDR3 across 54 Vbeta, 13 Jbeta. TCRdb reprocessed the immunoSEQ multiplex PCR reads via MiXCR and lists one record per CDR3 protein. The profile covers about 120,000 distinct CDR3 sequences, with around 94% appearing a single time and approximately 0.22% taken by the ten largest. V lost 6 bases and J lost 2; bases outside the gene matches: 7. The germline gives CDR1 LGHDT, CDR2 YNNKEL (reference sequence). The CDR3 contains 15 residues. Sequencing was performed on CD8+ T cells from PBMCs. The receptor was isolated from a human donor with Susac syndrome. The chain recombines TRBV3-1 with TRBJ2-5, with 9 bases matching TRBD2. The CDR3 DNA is TGTGCCAGCAGTCCTAGCGGGGAGAGGCAAGAGACCCAGTACTTC. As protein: CASSPSGERQETQYF.